The clone carrying this T cell receptor (beta chain) came up once. Its cognate antigen is unknown. The source of the sample is a study of cytomegalovirus exposure and HLA in healthy donors. Points from the study as a whole: Later analysis showed TCR association rates varying by HLA locus, highest for DRB1 and lowest for HLA-C. Presence/absence analysis assumed near-uniform sequencing depth across donors.

The PCR had 60 Vbeta and 13 Jbeta primers. The method was immunoSEQ multiplex PCR; TCRdb's version includes in-frame clones alone and lacks a portion of them. Seen here are 200,000 to 250,000 clones, around 89% observed once, and the top ten hold around 1%. Germline-derived CDR1 and CDR2 are SGHRS and YFSETQ. The CDR3 consists of 13 residues. Trimming pared 3 bases from V and 7 bases from J, leaving 10 bases between. Material: PBMCs. The rearrangement links TRBV5-1 to TRBJ2-2; TRBD1 is a possible D gene (6 bases). This sequence originates from a woman between 18 and 29 years old in good health and CMV-seronegative. CDR3 in amino acids: CASSYRVGGELFF. The CDR3 DNA reads TGCGCCAGCAGCTACAGGGTTGGCGGGGAGCTGTTTTTT.